One and the same sample provided the 10 T cell receptor beta chains below, sequenced in a study of T-cell memory formation after mild COVID-19. TCRdb passed the 5' RACE reads through MiXCR, listing each CDR3 protein once. Of under 450,000 distinct CDR3 sequences in the sample, around 14% were seen once. The specimen was PBMCs or a T cell subset sorted from them (not recorded which). All receptors come from a man between 18 and 35 years old who had mild COVID-19 (a few samples of this study predate the infection). Cell type and time point are not known.

This clonotype occurred a few times. The gene calls are TRBV5-1 and TRBJ2-3; D may correspond to TRBD1 or TRBD2 (6 bases each). The germline V gene encodes CDR1 SGHRS and CDR2 YFSETQ. V dropped 4 bases and J dropped 0 bases, with 18 bases sitting between them. The CDR3 covers 17 residues. CDR3 sequence: CASSRGGQPDSTDTQYF. The CDR3 DNA is TGCGCCAGCAGCCGAGGGGGGCAACCCGATAGCACAGATACGCAGTATTTT.

This chain joins TRBV10-3 and TRBJ2-5, with 9 bases aligning to TRBD2. The V gene end was trimmed by 7 bases and the J gene end by 2 bases; junction bases not matched to a gene: 11. Germline CDR1 is ENHRY and CDR2 is SYGVKD. The CDR3 extends over 16 amino acids. The CDR3 sequence is CAIKEGGGVPQETQYF. In DNA, the CDR3 is TGTGCCATCAAAGAAGGCGGGGGGGTTCCACAAGAGACCCAGTACTTC.

This rearrangement joins TRBV2 to TRBJ2-5; TRBD2 aligns across 8 bases. V shed 7 bases, J shed 2 bases, and the junction held 9 bases outside the gene matches. The CDR3 totals 15 residues. Germline CDR1 SNHLY, CDR2 FYNNEI. The CDR3 here is CASNSIGTSQETQYF. In DNA, the CDR3 is TGTGCCAGCAACTCCATCGGGACTAGTCAAGAGACCCAGTACTTC.

The chain joins TRBV28 to TRBJ1-1; a possible D gene is TRBD1 (5 bases). The CDR3 loop spans 13 amino acids. Looked up from germline, CDR1 is MDHEN and CDR2 is SYDVKM. The V gene lost 8 bases and the J gene lost 4 bases, with 14 bases spanning the gap. The CDR3 bases are TGTGCCAGCCTCGGGGCGAGGATCACTGAAGCTTTCTTT. This sequence encodes CASLGARITEAFF.

CDR3 DNA: TGTGCCAGCAGCCCCCAGCCCCTAGTGGGACAAGAGACCCAGTACTTC. It specifies CASSPQPLVGQETQYF. The V gene is TRBV7-2, the J gene TRBJ2-5; no clear D gene. The CDR3 has 16 amino acids. V lost 5 bases and J lost 2, with 18 bases in between. Germline-derived CDR1 and CDR2 are SGHTA and FQGNSA. Based on the CDR3 plus reference TRBV7-2 and TRBJ2-5, the full variable domain is GAGVSQSPSNKVTEKGKDVELRCDPISGHTALYWYRQSLGQGLEFLIYFQGNSAPDKSGLPSDRFSAERTGGSVSTLTIQRTQQEDSAVYLCASSPQPLVGQETQYFGPGTRLLVL.

This clonotype was picked up a small number of times. The V gene is TRBV5-1, the J gene TRBJ1-1; no clear D gene. This CDR3 comprises 14 residues. The germline gives CDR1 SGHRS, CDR2 YFSETQ. V was shortened by 4 bases and J by 3 bases, with 13 bases between the two germline ends. The DNA of the CDR3 is TGCGCCAGCAGCAACGGGAACGTAGACACTGAAGCTTTCTTT. Protein: CASSNGNVDTEAFF.

This clonotype was counted ten times or more. J is TRBJ2-5 and V is TRBV5-1; 7 bases align to TRBD1. V shed 0 bases, J shed 4 bases, and the junction held 3 bases outside the gene matches. The length of the CDR3 is 14 residues. Germline V gene data show CDR1 as SGHRS and CDR2 as YFSETQ. DNA for the CDR3: TGCGCCAGCAGCTTGGATGCAGGGGGAGAGACCCAGTACTTC. The encoded protein is CASSLDAGGETQYF. The whole variable domain, filled in from reference TRBV5-1 and TRBJ2-5, reads KAGVTQTPRYLIKTRGQQVTLSCSPISGHRSVSWYQQTPGQGLQFLFEYFSETQRNKGNFPGRFSGRQFSNSRSEMNVSTLELGDSALYLCASSLDAGGETQYFGPGTRLLVL.

This clonotype turned up a few times. The V gene is TRBV4-2, the J gene TRBJ1-1, with TRBD1 as a possible D gene (6 bases). Germline V gene data show CDR1 as LGHNA and CDR2 as YNFKEQ. Trimming shortened V by 0 bases and J by 5 bases, and 16 bases separated the two germline ends. The CDR3 has 16 residues. The CDR3 here is CASSQDFRATGTEAFF. The DNA for the CDR3 is TGTGCCAGCAGCCAAGATTTCAGGGCCACAGGGACTGAAGCTTTCTTT.

This clonotype was observed a handful of times. The chain couples TRBV7-2 to TRBJ2-7, with a weak D call TRBD2 (5 bases). The germline V gene encodes CDR1 SGHTA and CDR2 FQGNSA. The CDR3 spans 12 residues. V dropped 3 bases and J dropped 7 bases, with 10 bases sitting between them. This CDR3 is CASSFYPGEQYF. CDR3 bases: TGTGCCAGCAGCTTCTACCCGGGGGAGCAGTACTTC.

The rearrangement links TRBV5-6 to TRBJ2-5, with TRBD2 as a possible D gene (6 bases). The germline V gene encodes CDR1 SGHDT and CDR2 YYEEEE. The V end was cut by 5 bases, the J end by 2 bases, with 16 bases between. The CDR3 sequence is 15 residues long. CDR3 DNA sequence: TGTGCCAGCAGTCGTGTCCGGGGGTATCAAGAGACCCAGTACTTC. It is translated as CASSRVRGYQETQYF. Based on the CDR3 plus reference TRBV5-6 and TRBJ2-5, the full variable domain is DAGVTQSPTHLIKTRGQQVTLRCSPKSGHDTVSWYQQALGQGPQFIFQYYEEEERQRGNFPDRFSGHQFPNYSSELNVNALLLGDSALYLCASSRVRGYQETQYFGPGTRLLVL.